A selection of T cell receptor beta chains follows, all from one sample in a study of blood T cell repertoires in COVID-19. Using immunoSEQ multiplex PCR, the repertoire was profiled, and TCRdb retains in-frame clones only, with some absent. The data contain 260,000 or so clones, about nine tenths of them singletons. Sequences were obtained from PBMCs or T cells enriched from blood (not recorded which). The receptors here all came from a middle-aged woman with acute COVID-19. The CDR3 runs from the conserved cysteine through the conserved F or W. A D gene is named only where the DNA matches it firmly. Clone sizes are given selectively: once, few, many, or a class where the clone is expanded.

TRBV5-4,TRBD1,TRBJ2-1,NA,TGTGCCAGCAGCGTGGACAGGGGAAGTGAGCAGTTCTTC,CASSVDRGSEQFF
TRBV6-1,NA,TRBJ1-1,few,TGTGCCAGCAGTGAATATCTCACTGAAGCTTTCTTT,CASSEYLTEAFF
TRBV5-4,NA,TRBJ1-2,NA,TGTGCCAGCACTGGAGAGGCGGCCAACTATGGCTACACCTTC,CASTGEAANYGYTF
TRBV12-3/TRBV12-4,NA,TRBJ1-1,once,TGTGCCAGCAGTTTAGCGCAACTCACTGAAGCTTTCTTT,CASSLAQLTEAFF
TRBV4-2,NA,TRBJ1-1,NA,TGTGCCAGCAGCCAAAATCCGGGAAACACTGAAGCTTTCTTT,CASSQNPGNTEAFF
TRBV7-9,NA,TRBJ1-2,NA,TGTGCCAGCAGCCGGAGGGGAGACTATGGCTACACCTTC,CASSRRGDYGYTF
TRBV28,TRBD2,TRBJ2-7,NA,TGTGCCAGCAGTTTGGCTAAGTCTAGCGGGAGGGTGGACGAGCAGTACTTC,CASSLAKSSGRVDEQYF
TRBV4-1,TRBD2,TRBJ2-7,NA,TGCGCCAGCAGCCAAGTGCGAGCGGGAGGGCACGAGCAGTACTTC,CASSQVRAGGHEQYF
TRBV14,TRBD2,TRBJ2-1,NA,TGTGCCAGCAGCCACGAACTAGCGGGGAGTATAGTTGCTGAGCAGTTCTTC,CASSHELAGSIVAEQFF
TRBV24-1,NA,TRBJ1-5,NA,TGTGCCACCAGTGATCAGAATCAGCCCCAGCATTTT,CATSDQNQPQHF
TRBV10-1,NA,TRBJ1-2,NA,TGCGCCAGCAGTGAAGACAGTAACTATGGCTACACCTTC,CASSEDSNYGYTF
TRBV19,NA,TRBJ2-5,NA,TGTGCCAGTAGTCCAATACAGGACCAAGAGACCCAGTACTTC,CASSPIQDQETQYF
TRBV6-7,TRBD2,TRBJ2-2,once,TGTGCCAGCAGCTCTTCCGTCCTAGCGGTGATGAACACCGGGGAGCTGTTTTTT,CASSSSVLAVMNTGELFF
TRBV5-5,NA,TRBJ1-1,NA,TGTGCCAGCAGCTACCGGGAGATCAACACTGAAGCTTTCTTT,CASSYREINTEAFF
TRBV7-2,NA,TRBJ2-3,NA,TGTGCCAGCAGCTTAGCACAGGGAAGTAATACGCAGTATTTT,CASSLAQGSNTQYF
TRBV7-3,NA,TRBJ1-2,NA,TGTGCCAGCAGCAAGGACAGTCGTGGTGGCTACACCTTC,CASSKDSRGGYTF
TRBV29-1,NA,TRBJ2-1,few,TGCAGCGTTGAAAAAACAGGTAATGAGCAGTTCTTC,CSVEKTGNEQFF
TRBV19,NA,TRBJ1-6,NA,TGTGCCAGTAGTATACTGGGAGAAGAAGGTTCACCCCTCCACTTT,CASSILGEEGSPLHF
TRBV15,NA,TRBJ2-7,NA,TGTGCCACCGGGGAAGACTACTACGAGCAGTACTTC,CATGEDYYEQYF
TRBV6-2/TRBV6-3,NA,TRBJ2-5,NA,TGTGCCAGCAGTTTAGGGAGTTACCAAGAGACCCAGTACTTC,CASSLGSYQETQYF
TRBV5-1,TRBD2,TRBJ2-7,NA,TGCGCCAGCACCTTCGTGGGGGGAGGGTCTTACGAGCAGTACTTC,CASTFVGGGSYEQYF
TRBV9,NA,TRBJ2-7,NA,TGTGCCAGCAGCGTAGGACAGTGGGGCTCCTACGAGCAGTACTTC,CASSVGQWGSYEQYF
TRBV9,TRBD1,TRBJ2-5,NA,TGTGCCAGCAGCGACGGGACAGGGGGCGCGGAGACCCAGTACTTC,CASSDGTGGAETQYF
TRBV10-3,TRBD2,TRBJ2-7,NA,TGTGCCATCAGGCTCGGGGGGTCGGACGAGCAGTACTTC,CAIRLGGSDEQYF
TRBV18,TRBD1,TRBJ2-1,NA,TGTGCCAGCTCCCCGGTCGGTACAGCAACAGGGGGCAATGAGCAGTTCTTC,CASSPVGTATGGNEQFF
TRBV19,TRBD1,TRBJ1-1,few,TGTGCCAGTAGTATTTTTTTGACAGGGTTCGGGGGCACTGAAGCTTTCTTT,CASSIFLTGFGGTEAFF
TRBV7-9,TRBD1,TRBJ1-4,NA,TGTGCCAGCAGCTTAGTCACAGGGGTGAATGAAAAACTGTTTTTT,CASSLVTGVNEKLFF
TRBV28,NA,TRBJ2-7,NA,TGTGCCAGCAGTTTAAGCAGGGCCTACGAGCAGTACTTC,CASSLSRAYEQYF
TRBV5-1,NA,TRBJ2-3,NA,TGCGCCAGCAGTTTTCGGACTCGCGAAGTCACAGATACGCAGTATTTT,CASSFRTREVTDTQYF
TRBV9,NA,TRBJ1-2,NA,TGTGCCAGCAGCGTAGCTTGGGAGCCAAACTATGGCTACACCTTC,CASSVAWEPNYGYTF
TRBV30,TRBD1,TRBJ2-7,once,TGTGCCTGGAACCAGGGGGCATCCTACGAGCAGTACTTC,CAWNQGASYEQYF
TRBV7-9,TRBD1,TRBJ2-7,NA,TGTGCCAGCAGAGACAGGGAATCCTACGAGCAGTACTTC,CASRDRESYEQYF
TRBV9,TRBD1,TRBJ1-2,NA,TGTGCCAGCAGCGCGACAGGGAGATATGGCTACACCTTC,CASSATGRYGYTF
TRBV10-2,NA,TRBJ1-5,NA,TGCGCCAGCAGTGAGCAGGGGCGTCAGCCCCAGCATTTT,CASSEQGRQPQHF
TRBV5-1,NA,TRBJ2-3,NA,TGCGCCAGCAGCTTAGACCTAGCGCCGCCCGAGGATACGCAGTATTTT,CASSLDLAPPEDTQYF
TRBV5-1,TRBD1,TRBJ2-5,NA,TGCGCCAGCAGCCCGGGGGGACAGGGAGAGACCCAGTACTTC,CASSPGGQGETQYF
TRBV6-5,NA,TRBJ2-1,NA,TGTGCCAGCAGAACGCAAGGCCGGGGGAATGAGCAGTTCTTC,CASRTQGRGNEQFF
TRBV27,TRBD2,TRBJ2-1,NA,TGTGCCAGCAGCCGCTTGGGACTAGCGGGGATCAATGAGCAGTTCTTC,CASSRLGLAGINEQFF
TRBV3-1/TRBV3-2,TRBD1,TRBJ2-7,NA,TGTGCCAGCAGCCAAGACAGGGGGTTATTGTACTTC,CASSQDRGLLYF
TRBV11-2,TRBD2,TRBJ2-3,NA,TGTGCCAGCAGGGGAACGGGAGGGAGCACAGATACGCAGTATTTT,CASRGTGGSTDTQYF
TRBV21-1,NA,TRBJ2-6,once,TGTGCCAGCAGCAATTATCAGGGGGTAATCGAGGTCCTGACTTTC,CASSNYQGVIEVLTF
TRBV30,NA,TRBJ1-4,NA,TGTGCCTCGTCCGGGACACATCATGAAAAACTGTTTTTT,CASSGTHHEKLFF
TRBV5-1,NA,TRBJ2-1,NA,TGCGCCAGCAGCTTGGGTGGAGACAATGAGCAGTTCTTC,CASSLGGDNEQFF
TRBV7-2,NA,TRBJ2-2,NA,TGTGCCAGCAGCTTAGATGGTCTGGGGAGGTCCGGGGAGCTGTTTTTT,CASSLDGLGRSGELFF
TRBV28,NA,TRBJ1-5,NA,TGTGCCAGCCGAGTGCCCAGCAATCAGCCCCAGCATTTT,CASRVPSNQPQHF